This T cell receptor (beta chain) comes out of a study of blood T cells in healthy people across ages. The second PCR ran about 6 to 11 cycles with a sample-barcoded 5' primer and J-beta primers. One entry per CDR3 protein, called by TCRdb with MiXCR from the 5' RACE reads. The data hold over 950,000 distinct CDR3 sequences, with roughly 50% observed a single time. Per sample, at least 5 micrograms of total RNA were extracted. Germline CDR1 reads SNHLY; CDR2 reads FYNNEI. The CDR3 sequence is 13 residues long. Trimming removed 5 bases from V and 6 bases from J, with 10 bases in between. Sequencing was carried out using blood. The chain recombines TRBV2 with TRBJ1-4, with D tentatively TRBD1 (5 bases). This TCR was sampled from a woman aged 55-75 years in good health. Here the CDR3 DNA reads TGTGCCAGCAGTAGGGGCCCAGATGAAAAACTGTTTTTT. This sequence encodes CASSRGPDEKLFF.